This T cell receptor beta chain appears in the sequencing data of a study of CD8 T cells in ankylosing spondylitis. Overall study results and limits: Ankylosing spondylitis blood seemed to carry a telltale TCR beta motif made of about 8 highly homologous variants.

About this clonotype: Antigen specificity is unknown.

With molecular barcodes, quantitative 5'-RACE was used to make the TCR beta libraries. One entry per CDR3 protein, called by TCRdb with MiXCR from the 5' RACE reads. The sample has approximately 500,000 distinct CDR3 sequences, 12% seen once; the top ten hold under 7.5%. V lost 1 base and J lost 2, with 12 bases in between. Per the germline V gene, CDR1 is MGHDK and CDR2 is SYGVNS. The CDR3 runs to 15 residues. The rearrangement uses TRBV25-1 and TRBJ2-7; tentatively, D is TRBD1 or TRBD2 (5 bases each). Sample: blood, either unsorted or a sorted T cell fraction (not recorded which). This TCR was sampled from a male donor with ankylosing spondylitis. The CDR3 coding sequence is TGTGCCAGCAGTGAATGGGGGAGTTACCCCTACGAGCAGTACTTC. It yields the protein CASSEWGSYPYEQYF.